One and the same sample provided the 5 T cell receptor beta chains below, sequenced in a study of T cell repertoires in aging, cancer and after chemotherapy. TCR beta rearrangements were amplified from peripheral blood genomic DNA. A mixed TRB-A/B primer pool amplified rearranged TRB by multiplex touch-down PCR. TCRdb reanalysed the multiplex PCR reads using MiXCR and keeps one entry per CDR3 protein. The data contain 2,000 to 2,500 distinct CDR3 sequences, 24% of them seen just once; the ten biggest clones take up 7.5% to 9%. The sample was blood. The receptors were gathered from a human donor with a solid tumor.

This chain links TRBV28 with TRBJ2-7; 9 positions match TRBD1. CDR3 length: 15 residues. CDR1 is MDHEN and CDR2 is SYDVKM in the germline V gene. J was trimmed by 4 bases and V by 2 bases; bases with no gene match: 6. In DNA, the CDR3 is TGTGCCAGCAGTTTAGCTTACAGGGGGCAGTACGAGCAGTACTTC. It is translated as CASSLAYRGQYEQYF.

This clonotype has only one observation. V usage is TRBV20-1 and J usage is TRBJ1-5; 7 nucleotides align to TRBD1. This CDR3 region has 14 residues. Trimming cost V 6 bases and J 6 bases; bases outside gene matches: 11. Germline V gene sequence: CDR1 DFQATT, CDR2 SNEGSKA (reference sequence). The CDR3 DNA follows: TGCAGTGCACCGGGGGAGGGGGCGGGTCAGCCCCAGCATTTT. It translates to CSAPGEGAGQPQHF.

The gene calls are TRBV12-3 or TRBV12-4 and TRBJ1-2; possibly TRBD1 for D (6 bases). V was shortened by 3 bases and J by 3 bases, with 11 bases between the two germline ends. This CDR3 contains 14 residues. This CDR3 is CASSFIRGHYGYTF. CDR3 in DNA: TGTGCCAGCAGTTTTATACGGGGGCACTATGGCTACACCTTC.

By proportion, this clonotype is large (0.1 to 1%). The genes are TRBV27 and TRBJ2-7, with 9 bases identical to TRBD1. V gave up 6 bases and J gave up 4 bases; unmatched junction bases: 10. Germline CDR1 and CDR2: MNHEY and SMNVEV (reference sequence). This CDR3 has 15 residues. The CDR3 sequence: CASSRPGQGKYEQYF. The CDR3 DNA reads TGTGCCAGCAGCAGACCGGGACAGGGCAAGTACGAGCAGTACTTC.

As for this clonotype: With a much larger clone just one base away, this may be a read error. The chain employs TRBV7-2 and TRBJ2-1; D ambiguous. Germline CDR1 is SGHTA and CDR2 is FQGNSA. Trimming pared 5 bases from V and 4 bases from J, leaving 12 bases between. The CDR3 consists of 14 residues. CDR3 residues: CASSLSGTYNEQFF. Written as DNA, the CDR3 is TGTGCCAGCAGCCTTTCGGGCACTTACAATGAGCAGTTCTTC.